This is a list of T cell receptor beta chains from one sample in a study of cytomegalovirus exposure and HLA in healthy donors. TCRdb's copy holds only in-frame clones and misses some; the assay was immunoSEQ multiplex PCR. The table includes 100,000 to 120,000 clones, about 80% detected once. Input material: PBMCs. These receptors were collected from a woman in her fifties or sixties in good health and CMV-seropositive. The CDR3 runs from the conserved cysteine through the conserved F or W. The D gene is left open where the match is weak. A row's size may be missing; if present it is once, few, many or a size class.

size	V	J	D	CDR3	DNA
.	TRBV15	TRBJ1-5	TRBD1	CATSSAQGVSQPQHF	TGTGCCACCAGCAGTGCACAGGGGGTAAGTCAGCCCCAGCATTTT
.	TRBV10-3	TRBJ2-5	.	CASASGEAETQYF	TGTGCCTCCGCATCCGGGGAGGCGGAGACCCAGTACTTC
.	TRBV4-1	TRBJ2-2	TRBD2	CASSPTPTIPGGQLFF	TGCGCCAGCAGCCCGACACCCACGATTCCGGGGGGGCAGCTGTTCTTT
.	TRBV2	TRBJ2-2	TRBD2	CASRGLGDTGELFF	TGTGCCAGCAGGGGACTAGGGGACACCGGGGAGCTGTTTTTT
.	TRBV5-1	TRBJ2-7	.	CASSSAVTGYEQYF	TGCGCCAGCAGCTCCGCGGTAACAGGGTACGAGCAGTACTTC
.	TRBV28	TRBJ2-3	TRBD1	CASSSSRQGLGTDTQYF	TGTGCCAGCAGTTCCTCCCGACAGGGTTTAGGCACAGATACGCAGTATTTT
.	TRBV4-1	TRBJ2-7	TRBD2	CASSQDREREVPGSYEQYF	TGCGCCAGCAGCCAAGATCGGGAGCGGGAGGTCCCAGGTTCCTACGAGCAGTACTTC
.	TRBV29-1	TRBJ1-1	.	CSAPVNGGHTEAFF	TGCAGCGCCCCGGTTAACGGGGGGCACACTGAAGCTTTCTTT
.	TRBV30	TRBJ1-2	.	CAWNAGVPGGYTF	TGTGCCTGGAACGCGGGAGTCCCGGGAGGCTACACCTTC
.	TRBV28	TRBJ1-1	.	CAGRRGGGTEAFF	TGTGCAGGGCGGCGAGGGGGTGGCACTGAAGCTTTCTTT
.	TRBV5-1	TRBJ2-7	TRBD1	CASSVGQGAYEQYF	TGCGCCAGCAGCGTGGGACAGGGGGCCTACGAGCAGTACTTC
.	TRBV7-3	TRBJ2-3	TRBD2	CASSHSKRDTDTQYF	TGTGCCAGCAGCCACAGCAAGCGGGACACAGATACGCAGTATTTT
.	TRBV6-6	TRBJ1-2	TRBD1	CASSYGTGISGYTF	TGTGCCAGCAGTTACGGGACAGGGATATCTGGCTACACCTTC
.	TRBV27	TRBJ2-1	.	CASSWVQGSSYNEQFF	TGTGCCAGCAGTTGGGTTCAGGGGAGCTCCTACAATGAGCAGTTCTTC
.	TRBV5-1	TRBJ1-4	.	CASSFTGLGREKLFF	TGCGCCAGCAGCTTTACAGGGCTAGGGAGAGAAAAACTGTTTTTT
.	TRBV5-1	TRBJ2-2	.	CASSLGADNTGELFF	TGCGCCAGCTCCCTGGGGGCAGACAACACCGGGGAGCTGTTTTTT
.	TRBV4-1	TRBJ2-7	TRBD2	CASSQGLAGANEQYF	TGCGCCAGCAGCCAAGGCCTAGCGGGAGCTAATGAGCAGTACTTC
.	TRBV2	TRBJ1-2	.	CASSDRAFIGYTF	TGTGCCAGCAGTGACAGGGCTTTTATAGGCTACACCTTC
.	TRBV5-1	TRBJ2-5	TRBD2	CASSQLGTSGSWGLQETQYF	TGCGCCAGCAGCCAATTAGGGACTAGCGGGAGTTGGGGGCTCCAAGAGACCCAGTACTTC
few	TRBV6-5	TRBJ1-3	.	CASSYSAGNTIYF	TGTGCCAGCAGTTACTCGGCAGGAAACACCATATATTTT
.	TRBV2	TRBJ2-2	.	CASSGRDMTPGELFF	TGTGCCAGCAGTGGCAGGGATATGACCCCCGGGGAGCTGTTTTTT
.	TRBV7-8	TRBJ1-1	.	CASSLARRATEAFF	TGTGCCAGCAGCTTAGCCCGCAGGGCTACTGAAGCTTTCTTT
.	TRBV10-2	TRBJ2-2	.	CASTVVSAGELFF	TGCGCCAGCACGGTGGTTTCGGCCGGGGAGCTGTTTTTT
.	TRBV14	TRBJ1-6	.	CASSQDQRFSPLHF	TGTGCCAGCAGCCAAGATCAGAGGTTTTCACCCCTCCACTTT
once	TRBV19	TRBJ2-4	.	CASSNLAVAKNIQYF	TGTGCCAGTAGTAACCTCGCGGTAGCCAAAAACATTCAGTACTTC